These 29 T cell receptor beta chains came from one sample sequenced in a study of post-analysis software for immune sequencing data. Study outcomes and limitations: In patients, about 5 TRBV segments were more frequent than in controls, with TRBV5-6, TRBV5-1 and TRBV20-1 among them.

No antigen is known for these receptors. Carried by the TCR beta cDNA libraries were unique molecular identifiers. Via MiXCR, TCRdb re-called the PCR reads, giving one row per CDR3 protein. The sample records 700,000 to 900,000 distinct CDR3 sequences, 46% being singletons. Sequenced material: blood. These receptors were collected from a girl aged 5 to 17 with multiple sclerosis.

The chain carries TRBV24-1 and TRBJ2-2; 7 bases line up with TRBD1. Germline V gives CDR1 KGHDR, CDR2 SFDVKD. Trimming at V came to 5 bases and at J to 6 bases, leaving 5 bases not matched to a gene. This CDR3 comprises 14 residues. The CDR3 bases are TGTGCCACCAGTGCCCGACAGGGCCCCGGGGAGCTGTTTTTT. It specifies CATSARQGPGELFF.

The genes are TRBV20-1 and TRBJ2-4; D call uncertain. CDR1 is DFQATT and CDR2 is SNEGSKA in the germline V gene (reference sequence). The CDR3 spans 13 residues. Trimming removed 1 base from V and 13 bases from J, with 17 bases in between. The CDR3 here is CSARGNPVTEQYF. The CDR3 DNA reads as TGCAGTGCTAGAGGAAATCCCGTAACGGAGCAGTACTTC.

The V call is TRBV12-3 or TRBV12-4, the J call TRBJ2-1; 9 bases agree with TRBD1. This CDR3 contains 17 residues. After removal of 5 bases from V and 3 bases from J, the junction contained 11 bases not matched to a gene. The CDR3 DNA is TGTGCCAGCAGTATTTCTAGTGGGACAGGGCTCTACAATGAGCAGTTCTTC. Translating gives CASSISSGTGLYNEQFF.

The genes are TRBV6-1 and TRBJ2-1; possible D gene TRBD1, 6 bases. The length of the CDR3 is 16 residues. V shed 2 bases and J shed 2 bases, with 13 bases lying between them. The germline V gene encodes CDR1 MNHNS and CDR2 SASEGT. DNA of the CDR3: TGTGCCAGCAGTGAAAGGGGGAACCCCCCCTACAATGAGCAGTTCTTC. It encodes CASSERGNPPYNEQFF.

The V call is TRBV29-1, the J call TRBJ1-2; 10 nucleotides align to TRBD1. The CDR3 extends over 12 amino acids. In germline, CDR1 is SQVTM, CDR2 ANQGSEA. Trimming cost V 7 bases and J 10 bases; bases outside gene matches: 9. The DNA for the CDR3 is TGCAGCGCCGATCCGGGACAGGGGACCTACACCTTC. Protein sequence: CSADPGQGTYTF.

The chain carries TRBV4-2 and TRBJ1-2, with TRBD1 identical over 7 bases. Germline trimming cut 0 bases from V and 0 bases from J; bases unmatched to any gene: 4. Per the germline V gene, CDR1 is LGHNA and CDR2 is YNFKEQ. The CDR3 contains 16 residues. The CDR3 DNA sequence: TGTGCCAGCAGCCAAGAGGAGGGGACAGCTAACTATGGCTACACCTTC. The encoded protein is CASSQEEGTANYGYTF.

This chain joins TRBV6-6 and TRBJ1-5; D gene uncertain. V was shortened by 0 bases and J by 7 bases, with 13 bases between the two germline ends. Looked up from germline, CDR1 is MNHNY and CDR2 is SVGAGI (reference sequence). This CDR3 has 15 residues. In nucleotides, the CDR3 is TGTGCCAGCAGTTACTCGATAGGATCGAAGCAGCCCCAGCATTTT. Its translation is CASSYSIGSKQPQHF.

This clonotype was found a few times. The chain carries TRBV21-1 and TRBJ1-2; the table names TRBD1, a call not compared with the DNA. TRBV21-1 is a listed pseudogene. There are 15 residues in the CDR3. In DNA, the CDR3 is TGTGCCAGCAGCAACTTCGGGACAGTTAACTATGGCTACACCTTC. Its translation: CASSNFGTVNYGYTF.

This clonotype was found a few times. The chain combines TRBV9 with TRBJ2-7; D not certain. Germline loops: CDR1 SGDLS, CDR2 YYNGEE. V lost 0 bases and J 0 bases, leaving 7 bases between the germline ends. The CDR3 consists of 14 residues. The CDR3 nucleotides read TGTGCCAGCAGCGTAGACTGGATCTCCTACGAGCAGTACTTC. This gives the protein CASSVDWISYEQYF.

This clonotype turned up a few times. This chain's CDR3 is CAIRGTPGVEYF. The CDR3 DNA reads TGTGCCATCAGAGGGACTCCGGGCGTGGAGTACTTC. This chain connects TRBV10-3 to TRBJ2-7, with a weak D call TRBD2 (6 bases). Trimming took 6 bases from V and 11 from J, leaving 17 bases between them. The CDR3 consists of 12 residues. Germline assignment: CDR1 ENHRY and CDR2 SYGVKD.

The chain couples TRBV27 to TRBJ1-2; no clear D. CDR1 and CDR2 from the germline V gene are MNHEY and SMNVEV (reference sequence). The CDR3 consists of 14 residues. The V end lost 3 bases, the J end lost 1 base, and 9 bases lay between the germline ends. CDR3 sequence (DNA): TGTGCCAGCAGTTTCCGGATGGATAACTATGGCTACACCTTC. As protein: CASSFRMDNYGYTF.

The chain is built from TRBV5-1 and TRBJ2-2; D is uncertain. This CDR3 is 13 amino acids long. The germline CDR1 and CDR2 sequences are SGHRS and YFSETQ. V lost 5 bases and J lost 5, with 10 bases in between. DNA for the CDR3: TGCGCCAGCAGTTTGATGGGTACCGGGGAGCTGTTTTTT. Amino acids: CASSLMGTGELFF.

The table lists this clonotype with a few counts. This chain links TRBV10-3 with TRBJ2-7, with D perhaps assigned TRBD1 or TRBD2 (5 bases each). With 3 bases removed from V and 5 bases from J, the gap between germline ends came to 11 bases. This CDR3 region has 13 residues. Germline V gene sequence: CDR1 ENHRY, CDR2 SYGVKD. The CDR3 region is CAISEEGWHEQYF. CDR3 sequence (DNA): TGTGCCATCAGTGAAGAGGGGTGGCACGAGCAGTACTTC.

The gene calls are TRBV28 and TRBJ2-7; weak D call: TRBD1 (5 bases). V was cut by 8 bases and J by 4 bases, with 18 bases left in between. Germline V CDR1 and CDR2: MDHEN, SYDVKM. The CDR3 sequence is 14 residues long. The CDR3 reads CASSGIFGRYEQYF. The CDR3 DNA follows: TGTGCCAGCTCAGGGATTTTCGGGCGATACGAGCAGTACTTC. Combining the CDR3 with reference TRBV28 and TRBJ2-7 gives the whole variable domain DVKVTQSSRYLVKRTGEKVFLECVQDMDHENMFWYRQDPGLGLRLIYFSYDVKMKEKGDIPEGYSVSREKKERFSLILESASTNQTSMYLCASSGIFGRYEQYFGPGTRLTVT.

Concerning this clonotype itself: A clone one base away is much larger, so this may be a read error. This chain uses TRBV29-1 with TRBJ2-7; D may match TRBD1 or TRBD2 (5 bases each). The CDR3 sequence is 11 residues long. Germline loops: CDR1 SQVTM, CDR2 ANQGSEA. The CDR3 loop reads CSVAGPYGQYF. The CDR3 DNA follows: TGCAGCGTTGCGGGGCCCTACGGGCAGTACTTC.

This chain links TRBV5-6 with TRBJ2-5; 9 bases are shared with TRBD1. Germline V gene lookup returns CDR1 SGHDT and CDR2 YYEEEE. Trimming took 2 bases from V and 5 from J; bases not matched to a gene: 7. The CDR3 runs 15 residues. CDR3 sequence reads: CASSLLDRGTETQYF. The DNA for the CDR3 is TGTGCCAGCAGCTTACTGGACAGGGGTACGGAGACCCAGTACTTC. The full variable domain, rest sourced from reference TRBV5-6 and TRBJ2-5, is DAGVTQSPTHLIKTRGQQVTLRCSPKSGHDTVSWYQQALGQGPQFIFQYYEEEERQRGNFPDRFSGHQFPNYSSELNVNALLLGDSALYLCASSLLDRGTETQYFGPGTRLLVL.

V and J are TRBV20-1 and TRBJ1-5, with D perhaps TRBD1 (5 bases). Germline values: CDR1 DFQATT, CDR2 SNEGSKA (reference sequence). With 1 base removed from V and 3 bases from J, the gap between germline ends came to 7 bases. The CDR3 runs to 13 residues. The CDR3 sequence: CSARGQLNQPQHF. The DNA of the CDR3 is TGCAGTGCTAGAGGACAGCTCAATCAGCCCCAGCATTTT.

The V gene is TRBV7-9, the J gene TRBJ2-5, with 9 bases matching TRBD1. From germline, CDR1 is SEHNR and CDR2 FQNEAQ (reference sequence). The CDR3 totals 16 residues. The V gene end was trimmed by 5 bases and the J gene end by 11 bases; junction bases not matched to a gene: 18. The CDR3 loop reads CASSPLGLAGQGEQYF. DNA of the CDR3: TGTGCCAGCAGCCCTCTAGGCTTGGCGGGACAGGGTGAGCAGTACTTC. The whole variable domain, remainder taken from reference TRBV7-9 and TRBJ2-5, is DTGVSQNPRHKITKRGQNVTFRCDPISEHNRLYWYRQTLGQGPEFLTYFQNEAQLEKSRLLSDRFSAERPKGSFSTLEIQRTEQGDSAMYLCASSPLGLAGQGEQYFGPGTRLLVL.

This clonotype was counted only a few times. V and J are TRBV20-1 and TRBJ2-1; TRBD2 is a possible D gene (6 bases). Germline V gene lookup returns CDR1 DFQATT and CDR2 SNEGSKA (reference sequence). The CDR3 spans 10 residues. Trimming stripped 5 bases from V and 9 bases from J, with 8 bases between. The CDR3: CSALGGEQFF. The CDR3, as DNA: TGCAGTGCTCTGGGGGGTGAGCAGTTCTTC.

This clonotype occurred a few times. This chain connects TRBV7-8 to TRBJ2-1, with D hard to call. The V gene lost 0 bases and the J gene lost 4 bases, with 10 bases spanning the gap. The CDR3 has 15 amino acids. The V gene's germline CDR1 is SGHVS and CDR2 FQNEAQ. CDR3 in DNA: TGTGCCAGCAGCTTAGCGCTCGGCGTTTACAATGAGCAGTTCTTC. Protein: CASSLALGVYNEQFF.

The rearrangement uses TRBV10-3 and TRBJ2-3; 9 bases map to TRBD2. The CDR3 is 17 residues long. The ends lost 1 base at V and 5 bases at J; junction bases unmatched: 10. CDR1 is ENHRY, CDR2 SYGVKD, per germline. CDR3 nucleotide sequence: TGTGCCATCAGTGAGTTGGGCCCTAGCGGGATTGGAGATACGCAGTATTTT. Residues: CAISELGPSGIGDTQYF.

This clonotype appeared a single time. One end of the junction fails to match germline, which may point to a read error. The gene calls are TRBV10-2 and TRBJ2-1, with 9 bases identical to TRBD2. Germline CDR1 is WSHSY and CDR2 is SAAADI. This CDR3 comprises 14 residues. Here the CDR3 DNA reads TGCGCCAGCACACCTAGCGGGATTTACAATGGGCAGTTCTTC. This encodes CASTPSGIYNGQFF.

V usage is TRBV7-9 and J usage is TRBJ1-5; D remains unclear. The CDR3 sequence is 14 residues long. Trimming pared 4 bases from V and 0 bases from J, leaving 7 bases between. Germline V gene sequence: CDR1 SEHNR, CDR2 FQNEAQ (reference sequence). The CDR3 coding sequence is TGTGCCAGCAGCTCGGAGTATAGCAATCAGCCCCAGCATTTT. Its translation is CASSSEYSNQPQHF.

The J gene is TRBJ2-7, the V gene TRBV27; TRBD1 aligns across 11 bases. The CDR3 spans 15 residues. Germline-derived CDR1 and CDR2 are MNHEY and SMNVEV (reference sequence). Trimming at V came to 1 base and at J to 4 bases, leaving 3 bases not matched to a gene. Written as DNA, the CDR3 is TGTGCCAGCAGTTTATGGACAGGGGGCGGATACGAGCAGTACTTC. Protein product: CASSLWTGGGYEQYF.

With respect to this clonotype: Germline and junction disagree at one end, which may indicate a read error. The chain has TRBV7-2 and TRBJ2-7; no clear D gene. CDR3 length equals 15 residues. Germline CDR1 is SGHTA and CDR2 is FQGNSA. The CDR3 protein is CVSSLGPGRNYEQYF. CDR3 in DNA: TGTGTCAGCAGCTTAGGCCCCGGACGAAACTACGAGCAGTACTTC.

This chain connects TRBV7-9 to TRBJ2-1; the D is unclear. From germline, CDR1 is SEHNR and CDR2 FQNEAQ (reference sequence). With 1 base removed from V and 12 bases from J, the gap between germline ends came to 13 bases. This CDR3 region has 13 residues. The DNA of the CDR3 is TGTGCCAGCAGCTTAGAGGTGGAGAGGAGGCAGTTCTTC. This gives the protein CASSLEVERRQFF.

The chain joins TRBV7-9 to TRBJ2-7; 8 nucleotides match TRBD1. The CDR3 length is 14 residues. Per germline, CDR1 SEHNR and CDR2 FQNEAQ (reference sequence). V shed 5 bases, J shed 2 bases, and the junction held 5 bases outside the gene matches. Here the CDR3 reads CASSPPQGAYEQYF. CDR3 nucleotide sequence: TGTGCCAGCAGCCCTCCACAGGGGGCCTACGAGCAGTACTTC.

The chain combines TRBV6-4 with TRBJ2-3; a possible D gene is TRBD1 (6 bases). CDR3 size: 14 residues. The V and J ends lost 0 bases and 6 bases respectively, with 10 bases between them. Germline V gene data show CDR1 as MRHNA and CDR2 as SNTAGT. The CDR3 DNA reads TGTGCCAGCAGTGACTCAAACAGGGTCGATACGCAGTATTTT. Its protein is CASSDSNRVDTQYF.

The chain has TRBV20-1 and TRBJ2-2, with a possible D match to TRBD2 (6 bases). Trimming removed 2 bases at V and 0 bases at J, with 10 bases between. The CDR3 contains 15 residues. Germline V lookup: CDR1 DFQATT, CDR2 SNEGSKA (reference sequence). For the CDR3, the DNA is TGCAGTGCTAGATCCAGCGGGCCGAACACCGGGGAGCTGTTTTTT. Translation: CSARSSGPNTGELFF.